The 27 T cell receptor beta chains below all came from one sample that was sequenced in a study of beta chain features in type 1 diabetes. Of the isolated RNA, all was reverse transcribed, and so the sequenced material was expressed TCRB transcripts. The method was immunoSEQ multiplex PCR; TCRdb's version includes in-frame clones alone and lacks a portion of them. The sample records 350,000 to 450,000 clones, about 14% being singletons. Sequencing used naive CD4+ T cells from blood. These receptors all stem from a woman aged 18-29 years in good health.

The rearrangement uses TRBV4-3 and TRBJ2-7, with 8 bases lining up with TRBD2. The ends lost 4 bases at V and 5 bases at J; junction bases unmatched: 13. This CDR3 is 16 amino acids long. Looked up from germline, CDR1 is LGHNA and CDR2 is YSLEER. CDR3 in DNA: TGCGCCAGCAGCCGAATTTCCGCGGGGGGAGCCGACGAGCAGTACTTC. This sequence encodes CASSRISAGGADEQYF.

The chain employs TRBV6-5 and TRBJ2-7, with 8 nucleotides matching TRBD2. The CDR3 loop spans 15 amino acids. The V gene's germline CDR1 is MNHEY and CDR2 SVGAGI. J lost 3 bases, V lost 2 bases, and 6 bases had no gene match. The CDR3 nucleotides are TGTGCCAGCAGTTACCGGGCGGGAGGCGGCTACGAGCAGTACTTC. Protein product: CASSYRAGGGYEQYF.

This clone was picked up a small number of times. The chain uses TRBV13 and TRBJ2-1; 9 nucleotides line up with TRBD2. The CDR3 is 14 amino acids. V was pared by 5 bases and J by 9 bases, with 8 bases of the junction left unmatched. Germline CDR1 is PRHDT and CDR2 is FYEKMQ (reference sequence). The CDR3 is CASSRPGLASEQFF. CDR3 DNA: TGTGCCAGCAGCCGTCCGGGACTAGCCTCTGAGCAGTTCTTC.

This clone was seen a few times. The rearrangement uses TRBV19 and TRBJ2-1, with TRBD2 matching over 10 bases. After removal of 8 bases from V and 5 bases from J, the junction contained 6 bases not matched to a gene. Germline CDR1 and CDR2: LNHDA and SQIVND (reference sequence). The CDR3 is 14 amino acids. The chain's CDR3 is CASLSGRPDNEQFF. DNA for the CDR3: TGTGCCAGTCTTAGCGGGAGGCCTGACAATGAGCAGTTCTTC. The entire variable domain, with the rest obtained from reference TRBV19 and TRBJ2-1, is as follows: DGGITQSPKYLFRKEGQNVTLSCEQNLNHDAMYWYRQDPGQGLRLIYYSQIVNDFQKGDIAEGYSVSREKKESFPLTVTSAQKNPTAFYLCASLSGRPDNEQFFGPGTRLTVL.

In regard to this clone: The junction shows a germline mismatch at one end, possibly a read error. The CDR3 DNA is TGTGCCAGCAGCTTAGCGGGACTAGCGGGAGGGCCTGGGGACTTC. It yields the protein CASSLAGLAGGPGDF. The gene calls are TRBV7-9 and TRBJ2-5; 16 nucleotides match TRBD2. The CDR3 totals 15 residues. CDR1 and CDR2 from the germline V gene are SEHNR and FQNEAQ (reference sequence). Looking up the rest from reference TRBV7-9 and TRBJ2-5 gives the full variable domain: DTGVSQNPRHKITKRGQNVTFRCDPISEHNRLYWYRQTLGQGPEFLTYFQNEAQLEKSRLLSDRFSAERPKGSFSTLEIQRTEQGDSAMYLCASSLAGLAGGPGDFGPGTRLLVL.

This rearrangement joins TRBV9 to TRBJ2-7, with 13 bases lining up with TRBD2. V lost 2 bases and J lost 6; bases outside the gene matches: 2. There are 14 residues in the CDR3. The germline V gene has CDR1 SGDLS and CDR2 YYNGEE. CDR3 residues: CASSVRLAGGEQYF. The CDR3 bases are TGTGCCAGCAGCGTTCGACTAGCGGGAGGCGAGCAGTACTTC.

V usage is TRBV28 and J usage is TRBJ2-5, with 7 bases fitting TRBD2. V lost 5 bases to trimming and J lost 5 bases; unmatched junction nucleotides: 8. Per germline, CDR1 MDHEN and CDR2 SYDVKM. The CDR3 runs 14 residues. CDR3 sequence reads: CASSAPRGGETQYF. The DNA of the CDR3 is TGTGCCAGCAGTGCCCCTAGGGGAGGGGAGACCCAGTACTTC.

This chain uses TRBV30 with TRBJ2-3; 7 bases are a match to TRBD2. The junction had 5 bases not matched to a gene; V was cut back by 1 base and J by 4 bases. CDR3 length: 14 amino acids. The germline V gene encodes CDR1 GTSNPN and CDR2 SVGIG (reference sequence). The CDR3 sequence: CAWSGGGSADTQYF. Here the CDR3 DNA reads TGTGCCTGGAGTGGTGGCGGGAGTGCAGATACGCAGTATTTT.

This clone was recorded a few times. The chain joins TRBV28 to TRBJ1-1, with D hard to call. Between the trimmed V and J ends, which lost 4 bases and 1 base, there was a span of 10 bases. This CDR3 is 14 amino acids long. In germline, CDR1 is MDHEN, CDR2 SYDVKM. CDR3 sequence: CASSSPGGNTEAFF. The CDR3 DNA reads TGTGCCAGCAGTTCCCCGGGTGGGAACACTGAAGCTTTCTTT. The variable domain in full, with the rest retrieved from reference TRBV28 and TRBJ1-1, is DVKVTQSSRYLVKRTGEKVFLECVQDMDHENMFWYRQDPGLGLRLIYFSYDVKMKEKGDIPEGYSVSREKKERFSLILESASTNQTSMYLCASSSPGGNTEAFFGQGTRLTVV.

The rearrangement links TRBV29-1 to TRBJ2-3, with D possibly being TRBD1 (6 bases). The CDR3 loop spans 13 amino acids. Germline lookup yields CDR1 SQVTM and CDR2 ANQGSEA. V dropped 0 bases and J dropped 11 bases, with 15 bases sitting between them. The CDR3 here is CSVEEGTTSKQYF. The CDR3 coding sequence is TGCAGCGTTGAAGAGGGGACAACGAGTAAGCAGTATTTT.

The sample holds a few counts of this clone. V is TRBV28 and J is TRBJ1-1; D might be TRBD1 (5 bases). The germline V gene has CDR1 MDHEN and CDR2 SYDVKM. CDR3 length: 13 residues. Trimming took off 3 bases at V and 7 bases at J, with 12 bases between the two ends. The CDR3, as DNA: TGTGCCAGCAGTTTCGGGGGTGCGGATGAAGCTTTCTTT. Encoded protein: CASSFGGADEAFF. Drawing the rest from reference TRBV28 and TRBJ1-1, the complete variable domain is DVKVTQSSRYLVKRTGEKVFLECVQDMDHENMFWYRQDPGLGLRLIYFSYDVKMKEKGDIPEGYSVSREKKERFSLILESASTNQTSMYLCASSFGGADEAFFGQGTRLTVV.

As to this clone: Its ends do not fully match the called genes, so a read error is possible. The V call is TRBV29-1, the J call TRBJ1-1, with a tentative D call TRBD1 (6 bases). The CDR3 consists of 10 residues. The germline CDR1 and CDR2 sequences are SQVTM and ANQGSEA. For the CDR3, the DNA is TGTGGGGGGGGGCGCACTGAAGCTTTCTTT. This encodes CGGGRTEAFF.

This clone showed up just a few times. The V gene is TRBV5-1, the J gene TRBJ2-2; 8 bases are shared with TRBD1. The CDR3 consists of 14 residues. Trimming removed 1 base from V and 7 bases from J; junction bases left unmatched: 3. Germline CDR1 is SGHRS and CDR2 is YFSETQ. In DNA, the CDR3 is TGCGCCAGCAGCTTGAGGACAGGGAACGGGGAGCTGTTTTTT. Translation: CASSLRTGNGELFF.

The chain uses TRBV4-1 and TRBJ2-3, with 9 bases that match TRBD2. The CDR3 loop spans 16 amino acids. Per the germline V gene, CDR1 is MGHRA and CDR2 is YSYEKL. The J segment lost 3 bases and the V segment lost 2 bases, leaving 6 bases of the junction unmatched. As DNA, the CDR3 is TGCGCCAGCAGCCAATCAAGCGGGAGGCGTACAGATACGCAGTATTTT. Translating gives CASSQSSGRRTDTQYF.

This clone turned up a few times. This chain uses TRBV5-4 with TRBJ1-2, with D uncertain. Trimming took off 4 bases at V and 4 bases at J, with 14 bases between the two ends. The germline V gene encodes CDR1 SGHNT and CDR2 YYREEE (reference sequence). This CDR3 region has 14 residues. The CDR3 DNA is TGTGCCAGCAGCCTAGGCCCGGAGGGCTATGGCTACACCTTC. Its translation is CASSLGPEGYGYTF.

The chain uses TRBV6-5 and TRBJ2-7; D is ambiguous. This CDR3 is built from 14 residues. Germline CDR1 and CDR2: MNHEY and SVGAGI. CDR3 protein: CVVCARSSSYEQYF. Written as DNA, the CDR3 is TGTGTCGTCTGCGCCCGGTCGAGCTCCTACGAGCAGTACTTC.

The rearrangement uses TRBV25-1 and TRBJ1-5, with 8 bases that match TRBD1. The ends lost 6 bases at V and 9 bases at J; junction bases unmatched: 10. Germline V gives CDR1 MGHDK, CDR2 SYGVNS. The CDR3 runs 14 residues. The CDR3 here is CASRPDRGGAPQHF. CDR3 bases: TGTGCCAGCAGGCCCGACAGGGGAGGGGCGCCCCAGCATTTT.

CDR3 sequence reads: CAWRELMNTEAFF. DNA of the CDR3: TGTGCCTGGAGGGAGTTAATGAACACTGAAGCTTTCTTT. The rearrangement joins TRBV30 to TRBJ1-1, with no clear D. Trimming left V 3 bases short and J 0 bases short, with 8 bases between. The CDR3 has 13 amino acids. Germline V gives CDR1 GTSNPN, CDR2 SVGIG (reference sequence).

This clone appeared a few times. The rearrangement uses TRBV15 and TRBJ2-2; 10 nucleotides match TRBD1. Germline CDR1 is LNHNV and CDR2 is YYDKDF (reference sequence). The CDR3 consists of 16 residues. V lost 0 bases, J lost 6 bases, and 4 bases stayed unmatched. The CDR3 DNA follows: TGTGCCACCAGCAGAGAGGGGACAGGGGTGGCCGGGGAGCTGTTTTTT. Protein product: CATSREGTGVAGELFF.

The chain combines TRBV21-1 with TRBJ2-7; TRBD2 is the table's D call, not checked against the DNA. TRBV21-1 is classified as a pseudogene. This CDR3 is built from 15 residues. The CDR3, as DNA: TGTGCCAGCAGCACCCGGTGGAGCAGCTCCTACGAGCAGTACTTC. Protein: CASSTRWSSSYEQYF.

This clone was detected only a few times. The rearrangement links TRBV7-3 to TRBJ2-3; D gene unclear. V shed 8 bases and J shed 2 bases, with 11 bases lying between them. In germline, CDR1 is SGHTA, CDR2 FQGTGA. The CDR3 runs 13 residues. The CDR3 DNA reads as TGTGCCAGCGGTTCGCAGAACACAGATACGCAGTATTTT. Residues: CASGSQNTDTQYF.

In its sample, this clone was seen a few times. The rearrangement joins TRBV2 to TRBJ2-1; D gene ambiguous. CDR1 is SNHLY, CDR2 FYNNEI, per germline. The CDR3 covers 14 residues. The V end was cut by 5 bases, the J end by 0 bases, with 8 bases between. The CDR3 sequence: CASSLLSSYNEQFF. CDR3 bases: TGTGCCAGCAGTCTACTAAGCTCCTACAATGAGCAGTTCTTC.

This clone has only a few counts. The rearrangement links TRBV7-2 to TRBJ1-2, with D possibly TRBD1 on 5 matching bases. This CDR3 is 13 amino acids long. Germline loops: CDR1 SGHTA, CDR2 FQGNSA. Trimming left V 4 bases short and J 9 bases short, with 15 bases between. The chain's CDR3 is CASSSGGESRYTF. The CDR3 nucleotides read TGTGCCAGCAGCTCTGGGGGGGAGAGTCGCTACACCTTC.

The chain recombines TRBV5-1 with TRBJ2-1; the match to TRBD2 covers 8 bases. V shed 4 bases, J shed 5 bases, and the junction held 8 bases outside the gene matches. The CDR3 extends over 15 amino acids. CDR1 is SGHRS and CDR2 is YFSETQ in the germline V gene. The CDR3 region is CASSLVAGPHNEQFF. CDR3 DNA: TGCGCCAGCAGCCTGGTAGCGGGGCCTCACAATGAGCAGTTCTTC.

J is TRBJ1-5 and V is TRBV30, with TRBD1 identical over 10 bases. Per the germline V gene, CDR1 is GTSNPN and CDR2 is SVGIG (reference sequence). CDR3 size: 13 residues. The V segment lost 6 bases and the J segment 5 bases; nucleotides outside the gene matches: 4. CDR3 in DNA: TGTGCCTGTCAGACAGGGGGCGATCAGCCCCAGCATTTT. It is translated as CACQTGGDQPQHF.

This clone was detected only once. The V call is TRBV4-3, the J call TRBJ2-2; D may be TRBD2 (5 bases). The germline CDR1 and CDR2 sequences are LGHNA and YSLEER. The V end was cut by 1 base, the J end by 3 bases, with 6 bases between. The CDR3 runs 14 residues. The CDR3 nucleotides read TGCGCCAGCAGCCAAGGGACTTACACCGGGGAGCTGTTTTTT. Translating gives CASSQGTYTGELFF.

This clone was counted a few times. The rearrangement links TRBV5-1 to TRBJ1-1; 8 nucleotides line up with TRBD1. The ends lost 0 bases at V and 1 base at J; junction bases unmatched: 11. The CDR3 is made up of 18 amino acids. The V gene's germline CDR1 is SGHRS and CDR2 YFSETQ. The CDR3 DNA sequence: TGCGCCAGCAGCTTGGGTTCCCTTCCAGGGGGCCAGAACACTGAAGCTTTCTTT. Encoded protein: CASSLGSLPGGQNTEAFF.